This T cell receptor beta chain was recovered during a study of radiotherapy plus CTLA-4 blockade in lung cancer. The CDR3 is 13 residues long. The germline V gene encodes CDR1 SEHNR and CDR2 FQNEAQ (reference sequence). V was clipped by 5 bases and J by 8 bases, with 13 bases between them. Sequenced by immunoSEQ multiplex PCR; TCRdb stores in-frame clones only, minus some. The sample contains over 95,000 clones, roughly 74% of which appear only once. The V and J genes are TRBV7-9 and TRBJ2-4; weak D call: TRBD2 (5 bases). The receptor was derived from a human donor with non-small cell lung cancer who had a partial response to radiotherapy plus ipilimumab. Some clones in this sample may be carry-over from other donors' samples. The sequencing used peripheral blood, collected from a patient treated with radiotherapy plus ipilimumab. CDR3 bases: TGTGCCAGCAGCCCCGAGGGATCCGACATTCAGTACTTC. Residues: CASSPEGSDIQYF.